The 25 T cell receptor beta chains in this list originate from one sample, sequenced in a study of cytomegalovirus exposure and HLA in healthy donors. Clones were read by immunoSEQ multiplex PCR, and TCRdb kept only the in-frame ones, dropping some. The sample yields 350,000 or so clones, 70% to 90% seen once. The sample consisted of PBMCs. The receptors shown here come from a woman aged 18 to 35 in good health and CMV-seronegative.

V and J are TRBV7-8 and TRBJ2-7, with 9 bases aligning to TRBD1. Unmatched junction bases numbered 6, after V lost 3 bases and J lost 6 bases. The germline V gene has CDR1 SGHVS and CDR2 FQNEAQ. This CDR3 has 14 residues. CDR3 bases: TGTGCCAGCAGCTTTTCCGGACAGGGGAGCGAGCAGTACTTC. It is translated as CASSFSGQGSEQYF.

The chain links TRBV6-6 to TRBJ2-7, with 7 bases that match TRBD1. V lost 6 bases to trimming and J lost 2 bases; unmatched junction nucleotides: 7. The CDR3 is 14 amino acids. CDR1 and CDR2 from the germline V gene are MNHNY and SVGAGI (reference sequence). For the CDR3, the DNA is TGTGCCAGCAGACACCCGACAGGGACCTACGAGCAGTACTTC. The encoded protein is CASRHPTGTYEQYF.

The rearrangement uses TRBV9 and TRBJ2-7, with 9 bases aligning to TRBD1. The V segment lost 0 bases and the J segment 4 bases; nucleotides outside the gene matches: 8. This CDR3 is built from 16 residues. Looked up from germline, CDR1 is SGDLS and CDR2 is YYNGEE. The CDR3 sequence: CASSVAGTGIVYEQYF. The CDR3 coding sequence is TGTGCCAGCAGCGTAGCGGGGACAGGGATCGTTTACGAGCAGTACTTC. Combining the CDR3 with reference TRBV9 and TRBJ2-7 gives the whole variable domain DSGVTQTPKHLITATGQRVTLRCSPRSGDLSVYWYQQSLDQGLQFLIQYYNGEERAKGNILERFSAQQFPDLHSELNLSSLELGDSALYFCASSVAGTGIVYEQYFGPGTRLTVT.

The chain has TRBV6-5 and TRBJ2-7; 11 nucleotides match TRBD1. This CDR3 is 14 amino acids long. Unmatched junction bases numbered 6, after V lost 5 bases and J lost 6 bases. The V gene's germline CDR1 is MNHEY and CDR2 SVGAGI. CDR3 coding DNA: TGTGCCAGCAGTAGAGGACAGGGGGCAGGCGAGCAGTACTTC. Protein: CASSRGQGAGEQYF.

V gene TRBV18 combines with J gene TRBJ2-1, with TRBD2 matching 8 bases. This CDR3 is built from 15 residues. From germline, CDR1 is KGHSH and CDR2 LQKENI. V was pared by 0 bases and J by 6 bases, with 4 bases of the junction left unmatched. CDR3 loop: CASSPPQSGSNEQFF. The CDR3, as DNA: TGTGCCAGCTCACCACCTCAAAGCGGGAGCAATGAGCAGTTCTTC.

V is TRBV14 and J is TRBJ1-2; a weak D match, TRBD1 (6 bases). Germline-derived CDR1 and CDR2 are SGHDN and FVKESK. The CDR3 contains 14 residues. Trimming shortened V by 5 bases and J by 1 base, and 11 bases separated the two germline ends. The CDR3 DNA reads TGTGCCAGCAGCAAGTCCAGGGGTAACTATGGCTACACCTTC. Translating gives CASSKSRGNYGYTF.

The rearrangement joins TRBV25-1 to TRBJ1-2; 10 bases are shared with TRBD1. The V segment lost 3 bases and the J segment 5 bases; nucleotides outside the gene matches: 6. This CDR3 has 15 amino acids. Germline loops: CDR1 MGHDK, CDR2 SYGVNS. The CDR3 reads CASSDTGQGFYGYTF. CDR3 nucleotides: TGTGCCAGCAGTGATACGGGACAGGGGTTTTATGGCTACACCTTC.

This chain links TRBV7-2 with TRBJ2-2, with unresolved D. Germline V gene data show CDR1 as SGHTA and CDR2 as FQGNSA. This CDR3 spans 13 amino acids. Trimming left V 1 base short and J 7 bases short, with 7 bases between. The CDR3 nucleotides are TGTGCCAGCAGCTTAGTGCAGGACGGGGAGCTGTTTTTT. The encoded protein is CASSLVQDGELFF.

The chain carries TRBV6-5 and TRBJ1-3; D is ambiguous. The V end lost 6 bases, the J end lost 1 base, and 13 bases lay between the germline ends. The length of the CDR3 is 15 residues. Germline-derived CDR1 and CDR2 are MNHEY and SVGAGI. The CDR3 sequence: CASRVDGRSGNTIYF. In DNA form, the CDR3 reads TGTGCCAGCAGGGTCGATGGGAGGTCTGGAAACACCATATATTTT.

This sequence joins TRBV27 and TRBJ2-1, with 13 bases lining up with TRBD2. J was trimmed by 7 bases and V by 0 bases; bases with no gene match: 9. The CDR3 loop spans 18 amino acids. Germline assignment: CDR1 MNHEY and CDR2 SMNVEV (reference sequence). CDR3 in amino acids: CASSLSELAGGSRNEQFF. Written as DNA, the CDR3 is TGTGCCAGCAGTTTATCGGAACTAGCGGGAGGGAGTCGGAATGAGCAGTTCTTC.

V and J are TRBV2 and TRBJ2-3; D gene ambiguous. The V end lost 8 bases, the J end lost 2 bases, and 14 bases lay between the germline ends. CDR1 SNHLY and CDR2 FYNNEI come from the germline V gene. The CDR3 has 14 residues. CDR3: CASLYALNTDTQYF. In DNA form, the CDR3 reads TGTGCCAGCCTCTATGCTCTGAACACAGATACGCAGTATTTT.

The chain has TRBV4-3 and TRBJ2-5; 10 bases are shared with TRBD2. Germline-derived CDR1 and CDR2 are LGHNA and YSLEER. The CDR3 runs 15 residues. Trimming took 0 bases from V and 7 from J; bases not matched to a gene: 5. CDR3 bases: TGCGCCAGCAGCCAAGAAGCGGGAGGGCCGGGGACCCAGTACTTC. It yields the protein CASSQEAGGPGTQYF.

A note on this clone: One end of the junction varies from germline; a read error may be responsible. The V gene is TRBV2, the J gene TRBJ1-2, with 9 bases identical to TRBD1. Per germline, CDR1 SNHLY and CDR2 FYNNEI. This CDR3 has 14 amino acids. The CDR3 region is CASREAGTGYGYTF. The DNA for the CDR3 is TGTGCCAGCAGAGAAGCCGGGACAGGGTATGGCTACACCTTC.

The rearrangement uses TRBV30 and TRBJ1-5; unclear D gene. Trimming pared 2 bases from V and 2 bases from J, leaving 13 bases between. Germline V gene sequence: CDR1 GTSNPN, CDR2 SVGIG (reference sequence). This CDR3 is built from 15 residues. This CDR3 reads CAWSNAGVCNQPQHF. Written as DNA, the CDR3 is TGTGCCTGGAGTAATGCCGGGGTGTGCAATCAGCCCCAGCATTTT. Supplemented by reference TRBV30 and TRBJ1-5, the full variable domain reads SQTIHQWPATLVQPVGSPLSLECTVEGTSNPNLYWYRQAAGRGLQLLFYSVGIGQISSEVPQNLSASRPQDRQFILSSKKLLLSDSGFYLCAWSNAGVCNQPQHFGDGTRLSIL.

This rearrangement joins TRBV7-2 to TRBJ1-5, with a weak D call TRBD1 (6 bases). The V gene lost 6 bases and the J gene lost 4 bases, with 16 bases spanning the gap. Germline values: CDR1 SGHTA, CDR2 FQGNSA. This CDR3 is 15 amino acids long. The CDR3 reads CASRGTGGANQPQHF. DNA for the CDR3: TGTGCCAGCAGGGGAACCGGGGGGGCTAATCAGCCCCAGCATTTT.

The rearrangement uses TRBV5-1 and TRBJ1-2, with a weak D call TRBD1 (6 bases). The V end lost 3 bases, the J end lost 6 bases, and 9 bases lay between the germline ends. In germline, CDR1 is SGHRS, CDR2 YFSETQ. This CDR3 spans 12 amino acids. As DNA, the CDR3 is TGCGCCAGCAGCTGGAACAGGGATGGCTACACCTTC. It translates to CASSWNRDGYTF.

Note on this clone: Other DNA sequences in the same sample also yield this CDR3. The chain recombines TRBV7-9 with TRBJ2-5; TRBD1 aligns across 9 bases. Looked up from germline, CDR1 is SEHNR and CDR2 is FQNEAQ (reference sequence). The CDR3 is made up of 14 amino acids. Losses at the gene ends were 5 bases for V and 1 base for J; bases not matched to a gene: 2. The CDR3 coding sequence is TGTGCCAGCAGCCTGGGACAGGGCCAAGAGACCCAGTACTTC. This encodes CASSLGQGQETQYF.

V is TRBV7-9 and J is TRBJ2-2; unclear D gene. V dropped 0 bases and J dropped 6 bases, with 8 bases sitting between them. Germline V gene sequence: CDR1 SEHNR, CDR2 FQNEAQ (reference sequence). This CDR3 region has 14 residues. Here the CDR3 DNA reads TGTGCCAGCAGCTTAGCACAGATCGCCGGGGAGCTGTTTTTT. It is translated as CASSLAQIAGELFF.

The CDR3 DNA follows: TGTGCCAGCAGCTCTCCAGGGTTGGCCTCCTTTAACTATGGCTACACCTTC. Translating it yields CASSSPGLASFNYGYTF. The chain combines TRBV5-6 with TRBJ1-2; D is perhaps TRBD1 (5 bases). The CDR3 has 17 amino acids. Per germline, CDR1 SGHDT and CDR2 YYEEEE. V gave up 3 bases and J gave up 1 base, with 19 bases separating them.

This chain's CDR3 is CASSANLDTEAFF. DNA of the CDR3: TGTGCCAGCAGCGCCAACTTGGACACTGAAGCTTTCTTT. The chain uses TRBV7-3 and TRBJ1-1, with unresolved D. Germline V gene sequence: CDR1 SGHTA, CDR2 FQGTGA. Trimming removed 5 bases from V and 3 bases from J, with 10 bases in between. This CDR3 has 13 residues.

The genes are TRBV2 and TRBJ1-2; D call uncertain. The CDR3 runs to 12 residues. Germline CDR1 SNHLY, CDR2 FYNNEI. The V and J ends lost 7 bases and 4 bases respectively, with 10 bases between them. The CDR3 DNA sequence: TGTGCCAGCAAGAGGGAGTCCTATGGCTACACCTTC. Its translation is CASKRESYGYTF.

The V gene is TRBV20-1, the J gene TRBJ2-1, with D possibly TRBD2 on 5 matching bases. The germline V and J ends were trimmed by 5 bases and 6 bases, with 5 bases remaining between them. The CDR3 is 10 residues long. Germline lookup yields CDR1 DFQATT and CDR2 SNEGSKA (reference sequence). This CDR3 reads CSAGSNEQFF. CDR3 sequence (DNA): TGCAGTGCTGGGAGCAATGAGCAGTTCTTC.

CDR3 bases: TGTGCCAGCAGCTTAGGAATTGGCCCAGGGATAGGTGGCTACACCTTC. Its protein product is CASSLGIGPGIGGYTF. The chain carries TRBV7-2 and TRBJ1-2, with D perhaps TRBD1 (5 bases). This CDR3 contains 16 residues. Germline V gives CDR1 SGHTA, CDR2 FQGNSA. V shed 1 base and J shed 7 bases, with 19 bases lying between them. Supplemented by reference TRBV7-2 and TRBJ1-2, the full variable domain reads GAGVSQSPSNKVTEKGKDVELRCDPISGHTALYWYRQSLGQGLEFLIYFQGNSAPDKSGLPSDRFSAERTGGSVSTLTIQRTQQEDSAVYLCASSLGIGPGIGGYTFGSGTRLTVV.

The chain combines TRBV19 with TRBJ2-2; 7 nucleotides match TRBD1. CDR3 length: 16 amino acids. Trimming at V came to 4 bases and at J to 3 bases, leaving 8 bases not matched to a gene. Germline loops: CDR1 LNHDA, CDR2 SQIVND (reference sequence). The CDR3 DNA follows: TGTGCCAGTAGTACCCAGGACAGGCCCGACACCGGGGAGCTGTTTTTT. Amino acid sequence: CASSTQDRPDTGELFF.

CDR3 residues: CASSQDSGRLYEQYF. Here the CDR3 DNA reads TGCGCCAGCAGCCAAGACAGCGGGAGGCTCTACGAGCAGTACTTC. This chain links TRBV4-3 with TRBJ2-7; 9 positions match TRBD2. Germline lookup yields CDR1 LGHNA and CDR2 YSLEER. The CDR3 extends over 15 amino acids. Trimming took 0 bases from V and 3 from J; bases not matched to a gene: 3.